This T cell receptor beta chain was found in a study of identical twins. The CDR3 is made up of 15 amino acids. Per the germline V gene, CDR1 is SGHRS and CDR2 is YFSETQ. The V end lost 0 bases, the J end lost 3 bases, and 12 bases lay between the germline ends. MiXCR, run by TCRdb on the 5' RACE reads, gives a single entry per CDR3 protein. The sample includes about 450,000 distinct CDR3 sequences, 18% of them seen just once. The chain recombines TRBV5-1 with TRBJ2-5; the D gene is possibly TRBD1 (5 bases). Source material: naive T cells sorted from blood. This TCR was sampled from a man aged 50 to 59 in good health. The CDR3 protein is CASSLGQPGEETQYF. The DNA for the CDR3 is TGCGCCAGCAGCTTGGGACAGCCTGGGGAAGAGACCCAGTACTTC.